This T cell receptor beta chain was identified in a study of shared clonotypes between healthy human individuals (dated by TCRdb to the early 2020s). As for the study more broadly: The cohort comprised a couple of women and a few men aged 18 to 49 years. Blood TCR repertoires of 5 or 6 healthy adults were deeply sequenced to estimate repertoire size and the extent of clonotype sharing between individuals. Different laboratories and diverse techniques were used to prepare libraries and sequence TCR repertoires, to increase sequencing depth and limit assay-specific biases. Per donor, leukapheresis produced somewhere between about 0.9 and 9.5 billion PBMCs.

This clone was observed many times. This clone's antigen is unknown. No base quality values were provided; no much bigger clone lies one nucleotide off. CDR1 and CDR2 are read off the germline V gene as SGHAT and FQNNGV. From cysteine to phenylalanine, the CDR3 is 15 amino acids long. Only the CDR3 region is kept as DNA, spanning 45 bases read in frame from base 1. At the junction V is shortened by 4 bases and J by 4 bases; bases outside the gene matches: 4. Healthy HIV-negative adults with no recently reported acute infections or vaccinations were included as donors. Every donor was a Caucasian adult living in Nashville, Tennessee, USA. For unsorted samples, 75 million to 100 million PBMCs were counted and genomic DNA was extracted with the QIAamp DNA Blood Mini kit. Blood was obtained by leukapheresis, after which PBMCs were separated by Ficoll-Histopaque density gradient centrifugation and cryopreserved in liquid nitrogen vapor phase.

TCR CDR3 regions were amplified from genomic DNA by multiplex PCR using the deep immunoSEQ assay. Extracted genomic DNA from each cell subset was spread evenly across all wells of several immunoSEQ 96-well plates, with each plate serving as a replicate. For unsorted PBMC, roughly 330 ng of genomic DNA, equivalent to tens of thousands of T cell genomes, went into each replicate PCR. Ten immunoSEQ deep assay plates were used to sequence the unsorted PBMC genomic DNA. Purified libraries were quantified with a Qubit 3.0 fluorometer, sized on a Bioanalyzer 2100, and re-quantified with the KAPA Library Quantification kit. Every immunoSEQ 96-well plate was sequenced on a dedicated single-read 150-cycle Illumina NextSeq 550 flow cell. The authors processed their data as follows. The immunoSEQ output contained only junctional sequences without quality scores, so filtering could not match that applied to full-length reads. To assign V/J genes and CDR3, sequences were annotated against IMGT germline references using PyIR, a Python wrapper for IgBLAST v1.9. Reads were filtered out if the reads had weak V/J assignments (E-value above 1e-6), no CDR3, stop codons, out-of-frame junctions, or ambiguous translated residues. V3J clonotypes were defined as sequences sharing the same inferred V gene, J gene, and CDR3 amino acid sequence. Percentage overlap between repertoires was calculated by dividing the number of shared unique clonotypes by the size of the smaller repertoire. RTK rarefaction, the Chao1 estimator, and Recon v2.1 estimates of unobserved clonotypes were used to assess repertoire richness. TCRdb holds this immuneACCESS table with in-frame rearrangements only. Some clones are missing; in checked studies, unresolved V genes explain under half, and the rest has no known cause. The V and J calls and clone size were taken over from that table, and D and trimming were inferred from the DNA. The sample table lists some 470,000 clones, less than 80% of them with a count of one. The top ten hold approximately 13% of the sample.

Results and caveats for the whole study, not just this receptor: Sampling was restricted to blood, and TCR repertoires in tissue are likely to differ from TCR repertoires in blood. Based on pairwise subsampling, the degree of clonotype sharing among donors was expected to be affected by sequencing depth. Because the study included a small number of donors, the genetic and exposure-history diversity represented was limited.

The sequence derives from a woman in her thirties or forties in good health. Some clones in this sample may be carry-over from other donors' samples. The rearranged segments are TRBV11-2 and TRBJ2-7, and TRBD2 matches 13 of the central bases. The specimen sequenced was PBMCs. The CDR3 in this case is CASSSLAGGPYEQYF. Read as DNA, the sequence is TGTGCCAGCAGCTCACTAGCGGGAGGGCCGTACGAGCAGTACTTC.